This TCR beta chain was sequenced in a study of cytomegalovirus exposure and HLA in healthy donors. 13 Jbeta primers and 60 Vbeta primers were used for the PCR. Generated by immunoSEQ multiplex PCR, the TCRdb table keeps only in-frame clones and is missing some. This sample's table has about 150,000 clones. CDR1 and CDR2 from the germline V gene are KGHSH and LQKENI. The CDR3 runs 14 residues. V was trimmed by 6 bases and J by 4 bases, leaving 15 bases between them. This chain uses TRBV18 with TRBJ1-2; D call uncertain. The sequencing input was PBMCs. The source of this sequence is a woman aged 45-59 years in good health and CMV-seronegative. CDR3 sequence: CASSPIEGSYGYTF. DNA of the CDR3: TGTGCCAGCTCCCCGATCGAGGGAAGCTATGGCTACACCTTC.